The sequence of this T cell receptor beta chain was determined in a study of blood T cell repertoires in COVID-19. Whole-study context: COVID-19 samples, acute and convalescent, were from the United States, Italy and Spain. T cells, B-cell-depleted T cells, or PBMCs supplied cDNA or gDNA.

Germline CDR1 is ENHRY and CDR2 is SYGVKD. V was trimmed by 2 bases and J by 0 bases, leaving 11 bases between them. CDR3 length equals 15 residues. Under the authors' procedure: Amplification of reference gene primers provided the estimated nucleated cell counts. TCRdb keeps only in-frame clones here, not all; method: immunoSEQ multiplex PCR. V, J and clone size were drawn from that table, and D and trimming were deduced from the DNA. Found here are a few hundred thousand clones, approximately 88% of them singletons; the top ten hold about 8.9%. The receptor was isolated from a woman in her late teens or twenties who had recovered from COVID-19. The chain employs TRBV10-3 and TRBJ2-7; maybe TRBD2 (5 bases). Source material: PBMCs or T cells enriched from blood (not recorded which). CDR3 sequence (DNA): TGTGCCATCAGTGAGCGGGGTGGGTACTCCTACGAGCAGTACTTC. Protein: CAISERGGYSYEQYF.